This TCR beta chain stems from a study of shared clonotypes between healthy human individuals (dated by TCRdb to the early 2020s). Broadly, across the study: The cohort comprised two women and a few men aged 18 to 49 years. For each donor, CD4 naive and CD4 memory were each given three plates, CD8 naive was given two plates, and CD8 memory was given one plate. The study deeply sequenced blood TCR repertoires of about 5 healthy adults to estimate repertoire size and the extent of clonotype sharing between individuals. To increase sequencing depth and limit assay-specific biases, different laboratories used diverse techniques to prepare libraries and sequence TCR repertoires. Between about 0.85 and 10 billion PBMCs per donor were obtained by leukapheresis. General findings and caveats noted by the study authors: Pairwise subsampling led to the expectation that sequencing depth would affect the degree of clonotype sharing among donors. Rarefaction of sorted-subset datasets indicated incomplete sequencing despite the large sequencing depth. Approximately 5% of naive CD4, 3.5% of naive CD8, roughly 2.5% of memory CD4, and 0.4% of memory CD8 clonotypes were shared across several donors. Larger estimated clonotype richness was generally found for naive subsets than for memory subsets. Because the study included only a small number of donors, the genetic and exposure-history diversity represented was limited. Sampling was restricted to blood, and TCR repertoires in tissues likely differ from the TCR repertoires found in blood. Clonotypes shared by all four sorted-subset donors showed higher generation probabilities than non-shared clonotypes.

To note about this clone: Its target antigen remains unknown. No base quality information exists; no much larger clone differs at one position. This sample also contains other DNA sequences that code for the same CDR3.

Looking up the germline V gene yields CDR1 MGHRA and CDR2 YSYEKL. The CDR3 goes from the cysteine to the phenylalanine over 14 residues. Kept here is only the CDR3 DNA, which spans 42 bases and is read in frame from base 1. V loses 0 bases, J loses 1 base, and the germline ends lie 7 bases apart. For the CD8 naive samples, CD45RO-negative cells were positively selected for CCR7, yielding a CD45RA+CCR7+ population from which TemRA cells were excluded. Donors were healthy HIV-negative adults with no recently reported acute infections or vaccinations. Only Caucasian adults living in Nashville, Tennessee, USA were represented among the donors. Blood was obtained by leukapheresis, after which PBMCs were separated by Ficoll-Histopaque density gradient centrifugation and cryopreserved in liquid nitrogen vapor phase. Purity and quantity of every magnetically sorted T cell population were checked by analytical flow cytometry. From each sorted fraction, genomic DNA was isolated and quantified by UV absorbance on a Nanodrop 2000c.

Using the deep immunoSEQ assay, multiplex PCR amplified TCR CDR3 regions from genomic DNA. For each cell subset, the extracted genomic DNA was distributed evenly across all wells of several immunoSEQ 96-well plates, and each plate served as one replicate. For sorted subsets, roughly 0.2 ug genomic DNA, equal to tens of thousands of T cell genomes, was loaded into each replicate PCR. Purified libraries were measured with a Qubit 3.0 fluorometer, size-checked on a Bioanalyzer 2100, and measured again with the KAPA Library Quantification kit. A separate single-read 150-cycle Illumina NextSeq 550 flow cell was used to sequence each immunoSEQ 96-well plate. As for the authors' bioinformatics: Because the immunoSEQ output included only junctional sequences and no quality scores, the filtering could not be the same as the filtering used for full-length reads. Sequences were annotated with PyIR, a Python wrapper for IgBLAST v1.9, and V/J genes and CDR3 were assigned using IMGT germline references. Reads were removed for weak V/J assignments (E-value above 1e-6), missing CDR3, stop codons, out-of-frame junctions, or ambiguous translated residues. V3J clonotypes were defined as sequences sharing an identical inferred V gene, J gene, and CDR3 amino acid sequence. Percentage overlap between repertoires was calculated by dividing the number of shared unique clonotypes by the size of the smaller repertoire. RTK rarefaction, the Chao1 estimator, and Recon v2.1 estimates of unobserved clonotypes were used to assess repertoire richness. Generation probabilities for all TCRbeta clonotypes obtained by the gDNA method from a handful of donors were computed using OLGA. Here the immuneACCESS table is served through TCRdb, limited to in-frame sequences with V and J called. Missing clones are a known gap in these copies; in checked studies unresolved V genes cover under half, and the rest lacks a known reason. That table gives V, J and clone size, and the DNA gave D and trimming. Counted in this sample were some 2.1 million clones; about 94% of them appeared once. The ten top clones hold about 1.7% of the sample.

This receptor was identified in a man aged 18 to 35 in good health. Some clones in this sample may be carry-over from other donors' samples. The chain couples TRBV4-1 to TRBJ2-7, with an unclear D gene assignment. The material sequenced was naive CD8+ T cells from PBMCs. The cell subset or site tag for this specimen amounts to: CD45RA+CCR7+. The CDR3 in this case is CASSQDGQSYEQYF. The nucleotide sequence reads TGCGCCAGCAGCCAAGATGGTCAATCCTACGAGCAGTACTTC.